The entry below gives a single TCR beta chain sequence along with its context. Drawing of peripheral blood yielded about 9.8 milliliters from each donor. The sample comes from a study of blood T cells in healthy people across ages. Study context: About one barcoded beta molecule per two T cells was captured by template switching.

The CDR3 extends over 15 amino acids. Trimming left V 6 bases short and J 0 bases short, with 15 bases between. CDR1 and CDR2 (germline): DFQATT, SNEGSKA (reference sequence). Then a second PCR, running roughly 7 to 12 cycles, was carried out with a sample-barcoded 5' primer and a J-beta primer mix. TCRdb redid the calling of the 5' RACE reads with MiXCR, one entry per CDR3 protein. The sample includes around 800,000 distinct CDR3 sequences, around a quarter of them seen just once. The same data also contributed to another study, on T cells of mothers and their children. As that report states: Material was donated by three healthy Caucasian mothers and their six children. During the second PCR, the M1S primer introduced sample barcodes along with 2-4 random nucleotides.

The clonotype originates from a boy aged 10-17 years in good health. Material: blood. The rearrangement links TRBV20-1 to TRBJ1-3; a weak D match, TRBD1 (6 bases). The CDR3 bases are TGCAGTGCCAGACCTCTCAGGGGCTCTGGAAACACCATATATTTT. This gives the protein CSARPLRGSGNTIYF.